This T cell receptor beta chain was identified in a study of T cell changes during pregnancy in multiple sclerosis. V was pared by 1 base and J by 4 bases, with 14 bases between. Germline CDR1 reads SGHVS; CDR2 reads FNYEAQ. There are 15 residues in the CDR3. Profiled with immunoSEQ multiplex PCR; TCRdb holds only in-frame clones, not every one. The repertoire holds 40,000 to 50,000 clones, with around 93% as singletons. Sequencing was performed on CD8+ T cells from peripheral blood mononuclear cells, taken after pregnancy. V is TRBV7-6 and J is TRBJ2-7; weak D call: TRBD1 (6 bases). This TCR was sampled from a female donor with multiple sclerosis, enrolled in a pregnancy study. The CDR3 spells CASSLEAGQNYEQYF. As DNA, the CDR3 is TGTGCCAGCAGCTTAGAAGCAGGACAGAATTACGAGCAGTACTTC.